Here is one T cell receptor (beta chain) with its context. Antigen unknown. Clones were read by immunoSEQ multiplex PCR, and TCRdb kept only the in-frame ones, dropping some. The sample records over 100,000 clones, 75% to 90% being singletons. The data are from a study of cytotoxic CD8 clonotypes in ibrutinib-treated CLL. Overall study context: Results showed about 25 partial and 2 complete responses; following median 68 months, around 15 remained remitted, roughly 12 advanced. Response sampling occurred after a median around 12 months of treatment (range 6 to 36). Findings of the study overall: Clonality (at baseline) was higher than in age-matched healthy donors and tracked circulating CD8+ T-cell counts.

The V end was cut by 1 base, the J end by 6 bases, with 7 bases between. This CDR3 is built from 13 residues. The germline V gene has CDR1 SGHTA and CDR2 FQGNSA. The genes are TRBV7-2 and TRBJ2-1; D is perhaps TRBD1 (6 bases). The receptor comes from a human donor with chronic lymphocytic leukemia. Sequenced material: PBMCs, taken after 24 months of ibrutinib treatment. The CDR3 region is CASSLGQVNEQFF. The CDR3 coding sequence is TGTGCCAGCAGCTTAGGACAGGTCAATGAGCAGTTCTTC.